The clone carrying this TCR beta chain showed up just once. These data originate in a study of blood T cell repertoires in COVID-19. Study information: PBMCs, B-cell-depleted T cells, or T cells were the source of the cDNA or gDNA that made up the material.

In the authors' workflow: Researchers report that nucleated cell counts were estimated from reference gene primer amplification. The data were produced by immunoSEQ multiplex PCR, yet TCRdb's version contains in-frame clones alone and is incomplete. V, J and clone size reflect that table, while D and trimming were determined from the DNA. This table holds roughly 290,000 clones, around 82% found once. V lost 2 bases to trimming and J lost 3 bases; unmatched junction nucleotides: 9. Germline loops: CDR1 MNHEY, CDR2 SVGEGT. The CDR3 totals 17 residues. Recruited during active infection, patients (from Seattle) were subsequently followed longitudinally.

The specimen sequenced was peripheral blood. This chain joins TRBV6-2 or TRBV6-3 and TRBJ1-2, with 10 positions matching TRBD1. The TCR was taken from a person aged 65-85 years with COVID-19, enrolled during active disease. The CDR3 bases are TGTGCCAGCAGTTACCGGGGTCGAGGGACAGGGGACTATGGCTACACCTTC. Its protein is CASSYRGRGTGDYGYTF.